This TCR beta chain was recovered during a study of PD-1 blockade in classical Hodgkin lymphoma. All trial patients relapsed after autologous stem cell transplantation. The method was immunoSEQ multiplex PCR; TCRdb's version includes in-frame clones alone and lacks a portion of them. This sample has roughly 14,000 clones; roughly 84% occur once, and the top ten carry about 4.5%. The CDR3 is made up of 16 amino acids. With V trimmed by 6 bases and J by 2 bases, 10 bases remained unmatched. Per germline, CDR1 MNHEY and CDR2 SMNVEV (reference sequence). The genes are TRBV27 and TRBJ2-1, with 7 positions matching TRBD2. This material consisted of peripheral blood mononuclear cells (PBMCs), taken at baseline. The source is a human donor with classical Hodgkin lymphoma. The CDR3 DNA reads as TGTGCCAGCAGAGCTGTAGGGGAGGGGACCTACAATGAGCAGTTCTTC. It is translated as CASRAVGEGTYNEQFF.